This TCR beta chain was identified in a study of T-cell reconstitution after alpha-beta-depleted transplantation in children. This clonotype was counted ten times or more. The CDR3 totals 14 residues. Trimming removed 0 bases from V and 5 bases from J, with 14 bases in between. The germline CDR1 and CDR2 sequences are DFQATT and SNEGSKA (reference sequence). Unique molecular identifiers were used to barcode this TCRbeta library. TCRdb independently ran MiXCR on the PCR reads; one entry per CDR3 protein. The repertoire consists of roughly 590,000 distinct CDR3 sequences, with 16% occurring once and the leading ten covering 1.1%.

The sample consisted of PBMCs from the stem cell graft donor, taken from the stem cell graft. The chain couples TRBV20-1 to TRBJ2-7; possibly TRBD1 for D (5 bases). The source of this sequence is a human donor who donated a stem cell graft to a child with acute myeloid leukemia. Here the CDR3 reads CSARDQTVFDEQYF. The CDR3 DNA sequence: TGCAGTGCTAGAGATCAGACAGTTTTCGACGAGCAGTACTTC.